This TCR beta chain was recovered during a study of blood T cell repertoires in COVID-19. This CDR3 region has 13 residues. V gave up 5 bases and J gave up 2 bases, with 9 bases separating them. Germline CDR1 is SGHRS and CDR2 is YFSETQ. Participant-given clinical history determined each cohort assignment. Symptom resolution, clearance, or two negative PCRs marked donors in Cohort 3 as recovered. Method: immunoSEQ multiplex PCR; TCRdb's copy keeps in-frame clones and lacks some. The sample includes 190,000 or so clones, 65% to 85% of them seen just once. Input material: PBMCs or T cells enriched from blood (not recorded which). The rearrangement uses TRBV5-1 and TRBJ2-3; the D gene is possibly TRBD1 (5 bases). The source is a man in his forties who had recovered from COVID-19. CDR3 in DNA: TGCGCCAGCAGAGGCAGGGCCACAGATACGCAGTATTTT. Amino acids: CASRGRATDTQYF.